This T cell receptor beta chain was retrieved from a study of blood T cells in healthy people across ages. Across the whole study: Every two T cells gave about one barcoded beta molecule via template switching.

It was with a sample-barcoded 5' primer and a J-beta primer mix that a second PCR of roughly 6 to 11 cycles was run. MiXCR, applied by TCRdb to the 5' RACE reads, yields one record per CDR3 protein. The sample holds 1.5 million or so distinct CDR3 sequences, around 40% seen once. CDR3 size: 18 residues. Trimming cost V 6 bases and J 7 bases; bases outside gene matches: 16. The V gene is TRBV12-3 or TRBV12-4, the J gene TRBJ2-1; TRBD2 aligns across 12 bases. The sequence came from a woman in her late teens or twenties in good health. What was sequenced was blood. This CDR3 is CASSGTSGGLTMRNEQFF. The CDR3 region has the DNA TGTGCCAGCAGCGGCACTAGCGGGGGGCTGACCATGAGGAATGAGCAGTTCTTC.